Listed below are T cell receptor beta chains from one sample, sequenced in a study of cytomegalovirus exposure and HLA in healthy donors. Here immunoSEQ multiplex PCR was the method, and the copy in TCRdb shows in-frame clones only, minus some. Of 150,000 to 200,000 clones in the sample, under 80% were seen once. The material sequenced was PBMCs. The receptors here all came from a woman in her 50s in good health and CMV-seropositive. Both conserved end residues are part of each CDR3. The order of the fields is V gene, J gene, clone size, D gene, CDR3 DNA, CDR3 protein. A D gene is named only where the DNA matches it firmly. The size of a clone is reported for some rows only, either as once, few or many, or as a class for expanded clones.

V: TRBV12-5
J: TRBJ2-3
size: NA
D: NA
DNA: TGTGCTAGTGGTTCAACAACGCAGTATTTT
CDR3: CASGSTTQYF

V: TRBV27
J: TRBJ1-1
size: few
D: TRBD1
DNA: TGTGCCAGCAGTTTCGTAGCAGGGGGCACTGAAGCTTTCTTT
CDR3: CASSFVAGGTEAFF

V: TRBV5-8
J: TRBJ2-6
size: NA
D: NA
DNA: TGTGCCAGCAGGGGGGCCGGCCGCTCTGGGGCCAACGTCCTGACTTTC
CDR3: CASRGAGRSGANVLTF

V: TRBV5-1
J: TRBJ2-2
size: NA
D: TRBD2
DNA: TGCGCCAGCAGCTGGACTAGCGGGGGCACCGGGGAGCTGTTTTTT
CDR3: CASSWTSGGTGELFF

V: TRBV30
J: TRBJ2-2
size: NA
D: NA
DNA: TGTGCGCAGAGGAGGGCCGGGGAGCTGTTTTTT
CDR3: CAQRRAGELFF

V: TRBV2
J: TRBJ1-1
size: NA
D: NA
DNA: TGTGCCAGCAGTACAGGGAGAACTGAAGCTTTCTTT
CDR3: CASSTGRTEAFF

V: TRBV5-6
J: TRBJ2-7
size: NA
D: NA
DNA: TGTGCCAGCAGCGGAACAGGGCTTCGACCCTCCTACGAGCAGTACTTC
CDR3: CASSGTGLRPSYEQYF

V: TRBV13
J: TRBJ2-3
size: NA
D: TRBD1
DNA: TGTGCCAGCAGCACCCGGGACAGGGGTAGCACAGATACGCAGTATTTT
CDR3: CASSTRDRGSTDTQYF

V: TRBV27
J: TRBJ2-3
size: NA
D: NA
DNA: TGTGCCAGCACCCTAGGGGGTACGCAGTATTTT
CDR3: CASTLGGTQYF

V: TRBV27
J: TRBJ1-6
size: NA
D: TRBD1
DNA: TGTGCCAGCAGTCCTCGACTGACAGGGACGAATTCACCCCTCCACTTT
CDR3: CASSPRLTGTNSPLHF

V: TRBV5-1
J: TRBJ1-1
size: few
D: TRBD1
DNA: TGCGCCAGCAGTCTGGGACAGACTCTAGGCACTGAAGCTTTCTTT
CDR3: CASSLGQTLGTEAFF

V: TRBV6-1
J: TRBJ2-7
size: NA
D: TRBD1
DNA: TGTGCCAGCAGTGCCGGACAGGGGGCCATCTCCTACGAGCAGTACTTC
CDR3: CASSAGQGAISYEQYF

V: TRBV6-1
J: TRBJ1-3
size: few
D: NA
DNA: TGTGCCAGCAGTTGGACAGAGACTGGAAACACCATATATTTT
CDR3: CASSWTETGNTIYF

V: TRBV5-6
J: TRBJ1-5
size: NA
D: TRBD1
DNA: TGTGCCAGCAGCCCGAGACAGGGGGCTCATCAGCCCCAGCATTTT
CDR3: CASSPRQGAHQPQHF

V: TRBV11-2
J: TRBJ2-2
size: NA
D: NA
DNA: TGTGCCAGCAGCGCCCCAAGGGGGAAAACCGGGGAGCTGTTTTTT
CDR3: CASSAPRGKTGELFF

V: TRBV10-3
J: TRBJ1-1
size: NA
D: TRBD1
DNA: TGTGCCATCAGTGACCCGGGACAGGGGAAAGCTTTCTTT
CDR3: CAISDPGQGKAFF

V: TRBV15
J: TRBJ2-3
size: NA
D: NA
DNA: TGTGCCACCAGCATCCAATTCGGGGGCACAGATACGCAGTATTTT
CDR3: CATSIQFGGTDTQYF

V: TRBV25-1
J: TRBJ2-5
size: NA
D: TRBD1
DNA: TGTGCCAGCAGTGCCCCCGGGACAGCAGAGGAGACCCAGTACTTC
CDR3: CASSAPGTAEETQYF

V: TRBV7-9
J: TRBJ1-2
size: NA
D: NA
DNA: TGTGCCAGCAGCTTAGTAGACAGGATTCTCGATGGCTACACCTTC
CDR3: CASSLVDRILDGYTF

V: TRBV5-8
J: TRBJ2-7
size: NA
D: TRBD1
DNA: TGTGCCAGCAGCTTGGACAGGGGAGTCGCCGAGCAGTACTTC
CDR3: CASSLDRGVAEQYF

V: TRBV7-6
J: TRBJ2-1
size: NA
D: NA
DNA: TGTGCCAGCAGCAGTCCTCTTGCGACGGGGGTGTACAATGAGCAGTTCTTC
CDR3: CASSSPLATGVYNEQFF

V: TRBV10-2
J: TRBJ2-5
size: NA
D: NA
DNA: TGCGCCAGCAGTGAGACTGAAGAGACCCAGTACTTC
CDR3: CASSETEETQYF

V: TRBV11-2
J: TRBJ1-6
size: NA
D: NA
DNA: TGTGCCAGCAGCCCATCCGGGCAGACTAATAATTCACCCCTCCACTTT
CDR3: CASSPSGQTNNSPLHF

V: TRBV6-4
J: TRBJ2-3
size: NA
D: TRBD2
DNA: TGTGCCAGCAGTGAACCGGGACTATCAGATACGCAGTATTTT
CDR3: CASSEPGLSDTQYF

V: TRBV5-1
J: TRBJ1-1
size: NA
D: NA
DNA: TGCGCCAGCAGCTCTCGGTTGACGGGACTCTCGAACACTGAAGCTTTCTTT
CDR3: CASSSRLTGLSNTEAFF

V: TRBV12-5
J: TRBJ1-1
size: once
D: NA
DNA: TGTGCTAGTGGTTTTCAAATGAACACTGAAGCTTTCTTT
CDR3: CASGFQMNTEAFF

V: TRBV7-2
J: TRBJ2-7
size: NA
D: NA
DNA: TGTGCCAGCAGCCTCGGGACTGGCTACGAGCAGTACTTC
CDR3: CASSLGTGYEQYF

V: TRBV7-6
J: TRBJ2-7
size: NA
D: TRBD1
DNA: TGTGCCAGCAGCTCCCCGGGACAGGGTGCCTACGAGCAGTACTTC
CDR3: CASSSPGQGAYEQYF

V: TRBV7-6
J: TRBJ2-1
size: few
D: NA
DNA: TGTGCCAGCAGCCGGGGTCATTACAATGAGCAGTTCTTC
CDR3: CASSRGHYNEQFF

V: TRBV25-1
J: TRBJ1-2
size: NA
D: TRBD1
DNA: TGTGCCAGCAGATCGCCGGGACAGAAATATGGCTACACCTTC
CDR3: CASRSPGQKYGYTF

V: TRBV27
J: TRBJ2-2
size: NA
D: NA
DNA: TGTGCCAGCAGTCCCGGGACTTTACTTGCTGGGGAGCTGTTTTTT
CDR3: CASSPGTLLAGELFF

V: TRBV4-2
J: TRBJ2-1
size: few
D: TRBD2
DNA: TGTGCCAGCAGCCAAGTAGCGGGGGGTGTTAGCTCCTACAATGAGCAGTTCTTC
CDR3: CASSQVAGGVSSYNEQFF

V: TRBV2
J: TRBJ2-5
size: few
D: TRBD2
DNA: TGTGCCAGCATCGTCCGACGGGGGGGAGAGACCCAGTACTTC
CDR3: CASIVRRGGETQYF

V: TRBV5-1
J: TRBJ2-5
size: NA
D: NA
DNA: TGCGCCAGCAGCTTGCCCGGGGGACAAGAGACCCAGTACTTC
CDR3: CASSLPGGQETQYF

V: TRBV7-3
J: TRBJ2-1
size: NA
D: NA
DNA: TGTGCCAGCAGTGAGTATAGCTCCTACAATGAGCAGTTCTTC
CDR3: CASSEYSSYNEQFF

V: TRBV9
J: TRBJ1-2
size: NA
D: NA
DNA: TGTGCCAGCAGCGTAGGAGGGACATATGGCTACACCTTC
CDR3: CASSVGGTYGYTF

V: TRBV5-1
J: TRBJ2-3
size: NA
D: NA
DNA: TGCGCCAGCAGCTTTTCTAGCACAGATACGCAGTATTTT
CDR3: CASSFSSTDTQYF

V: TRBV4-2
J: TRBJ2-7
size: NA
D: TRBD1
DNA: TGTGCCAGCAGCCCGCTGGCTGGTGGTAGGGGGCGTCCCTACGAGCAGTACTTC
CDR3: CASSPLAGGRGRPYEQYF

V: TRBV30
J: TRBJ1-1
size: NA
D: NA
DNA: TGTGCCTGGAGCGCAGGGGAGGGGCTTGAAGCTTTCTTT
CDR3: CAWSAGEGLEAFF

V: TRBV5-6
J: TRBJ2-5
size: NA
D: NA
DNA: TGTGCCAGCAGCTCGGCTGGAGGGTCGGAGACCCAGTACTTC
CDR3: CASSSAGGSETQYF

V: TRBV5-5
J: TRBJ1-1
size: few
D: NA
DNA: TGTGCCAGCAGCTTGTGGGCCCGGGGGGACACTGAAGCTTTCTTT
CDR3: CASSLWARGDTEAFF

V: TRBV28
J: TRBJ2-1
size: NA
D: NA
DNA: TGTGCCAGCATCACCGGCGGAGGACTCTACAATGAGCAGTTCTTC
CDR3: CASITGGGLYNEQFF

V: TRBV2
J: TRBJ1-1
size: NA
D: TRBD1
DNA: TGTGCCAGCAGTGAGGGACAGACCATGAACACTGAAGCTTTCTTT
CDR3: CASSEGQTMNTEAFF

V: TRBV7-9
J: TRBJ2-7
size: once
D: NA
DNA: TGTGCCAGCAGCTTAGAGGAGGCGTCCTACGAGCAGTACTTC
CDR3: CASSLEEASYEQYF

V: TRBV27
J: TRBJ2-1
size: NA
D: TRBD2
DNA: TGTGCCAGCAGTCCCAGGACTAGCGGGGCCAATGAGCAGTTCTTC
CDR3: CASSPRTSGANEQFF